This TCR beta chain was identified in a study of cytomegalovirus exposure and HLA in healthy donors. Study information: Assignment to the Caucasian-associated ancestry cluster applied to roughly 80% of the roughly 410 genotyped donors.

Study-wide points: On later analysis, the bulk of CMV-associated TCR beta chains appeared to be HLA-restricted. Across donors, sequencing depth was assumed by presence/absence analyses to be roughly uniform. Later analysis associated a missense DCLRE1C variant with TCR beta V- and J-gene trimming.

The PCR employed 60 Vbeta primers together with 13 Jbeta primers. Sequenced by immunoSEQ multiplex PCR; TCRdb stores in-frame clones only, minus some. Of 100,000 or so clones in the sample, roughly 69% were seen once. As to this clone: Its antigen is as yet unknown.

CDR1 is SGHKS and CDR2 is YYEKEE in the germline V gene (reference sequence). Trimming stripped 2 bases from V and 10 bases from J, with 13 bases between. This CDR3 is 14 amino acids long. This TCR was recovered from a woman under 40 in good health and CMV-seronegative. This rearrangement joins TRBV5-5 to TRBJ1-6; unclear D gene. The sequenced material came from PBMCs. The CDR3 spells CASSLDGGVSPLHF. The DNA of the CDR3 is TGTGCCAGCAGCTTAGACGGCGGAGTGTCACCCCTCCACTTT.